This T cell receptor (beta chain) was observed in a study of blood T cell repertoires in COVID-19. The CDR3 consists of 17 residues. J lost 8 bases, V lost 7 bases, and 17 bases had no gene match. Germline assignment: CDR1 SGHAT and CDR2 FQNNGV. Here immunoSEQ multiplex PCR was the method, and the copy in TCRdb shows in-frame clones only, minus some. The table includes almost 350,000 clones, about nine tenths detected once. Patients of the Seattle cohort, enrolled during active infection, were followed longitudinally. Sequencing was carried out using peripheral blood. This TCR came from a woman aged 55-70 years with COVID-19, enrolled during active disease. J is TRBJ1-6 and V is TRBV11-2; TRBD1 matches 7 bases. DNA for the CDR3: TGTGCCAGCACCGCGCGAAGGGGGACAGCAGATCATTCACCCCTCCACTTT. Its protein product is CASTARRGTADHSPLHF.